The clone carrying this T cell receptor (beta chain) was observed a single time. Its antigen is not known. Trimming took 3 bases from V and 8 from J, leaving 7 bases between them. Germline V gene sequence: CDR1 DFQATT, CDR2 SNEGSKA (reference sequence). The CDR3 covers 10 residues. The data were obtained in a study of T cell responses to AZD1222 COVID-19 vaccine. Regarding the study as a whole: Baseline seropositivity characterized only six AZD1222 recipients. Sampled repertoires all dated from after the peak T cell response. Distributed over spike, vaccine-associated CD4 TCRs predominated at 160-218 and 743-854. Rises in breadth and depth of Spike-specific TCRs came after two AZD1222 doses.

The method was immunoSEQ multiplex PCR; TCRdb's version includes in-frame clones alone and lacks a portion of them. The table lists around 89,000 clones, just over 85% of them singletons. The sequence derives from an adult in good health. Material: peripheral blood, obtained on day 0 of AZD1222 vaccination. The V and J genes are TRBV20-1 and TRBJ1-1, with a weak D call TRBD1 (5 bases). The CDR3 here is CSARTEEAFF. CDR3 nucleotides: TGCAGTGCTAGGACAGAGGAAGCTTTCTTT.